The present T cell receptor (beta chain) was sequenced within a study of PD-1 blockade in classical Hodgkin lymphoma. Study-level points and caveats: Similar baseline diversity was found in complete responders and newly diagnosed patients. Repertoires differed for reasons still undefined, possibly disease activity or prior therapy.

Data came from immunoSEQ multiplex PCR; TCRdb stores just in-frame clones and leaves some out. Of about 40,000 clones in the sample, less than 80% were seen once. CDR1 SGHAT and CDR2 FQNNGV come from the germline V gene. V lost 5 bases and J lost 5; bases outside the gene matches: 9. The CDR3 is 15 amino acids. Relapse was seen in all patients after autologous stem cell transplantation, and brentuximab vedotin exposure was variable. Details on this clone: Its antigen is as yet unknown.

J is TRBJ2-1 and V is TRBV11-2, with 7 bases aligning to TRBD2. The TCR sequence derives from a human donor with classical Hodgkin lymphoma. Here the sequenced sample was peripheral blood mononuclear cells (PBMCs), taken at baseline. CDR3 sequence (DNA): TGTGCCAGCAGCCGTTACTCTAGCGGTAACAATGAGCAGTTCTTC. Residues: CASSRYSSGNNEQFF.